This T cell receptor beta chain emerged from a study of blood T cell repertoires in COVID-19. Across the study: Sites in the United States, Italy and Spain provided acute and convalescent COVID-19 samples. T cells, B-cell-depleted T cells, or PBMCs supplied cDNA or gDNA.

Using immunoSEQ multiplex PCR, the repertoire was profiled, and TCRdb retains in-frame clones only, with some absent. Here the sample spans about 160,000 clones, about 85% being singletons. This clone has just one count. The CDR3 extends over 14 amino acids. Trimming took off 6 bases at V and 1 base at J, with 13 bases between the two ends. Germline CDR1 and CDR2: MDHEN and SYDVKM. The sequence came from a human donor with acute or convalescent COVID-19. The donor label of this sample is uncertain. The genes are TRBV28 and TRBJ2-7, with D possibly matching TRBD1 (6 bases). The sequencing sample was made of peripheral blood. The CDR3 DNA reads TGTGCCAGCAGCCCCCCTGGACAGTCCTACGAGCAGTACTTC. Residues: CASSPPGQSYEQYF.